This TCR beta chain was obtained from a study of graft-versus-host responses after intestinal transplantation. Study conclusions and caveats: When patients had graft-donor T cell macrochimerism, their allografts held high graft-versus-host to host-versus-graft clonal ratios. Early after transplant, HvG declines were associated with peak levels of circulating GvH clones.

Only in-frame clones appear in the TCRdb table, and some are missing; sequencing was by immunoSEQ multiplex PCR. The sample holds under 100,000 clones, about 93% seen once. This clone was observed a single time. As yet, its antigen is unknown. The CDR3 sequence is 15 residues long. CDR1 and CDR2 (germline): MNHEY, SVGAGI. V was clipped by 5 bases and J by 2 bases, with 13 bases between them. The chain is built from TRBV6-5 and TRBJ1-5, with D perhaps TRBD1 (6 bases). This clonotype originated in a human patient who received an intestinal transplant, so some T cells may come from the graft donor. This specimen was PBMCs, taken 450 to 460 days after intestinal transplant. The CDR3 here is CASSVTGLGNQPQHF. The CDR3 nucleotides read TGTGCCAGCAGTGTAACAGGGCTCGGCAATCAGCCCCAGCATTTT.